The rows below give T cell receptor beta chains drawn from one sample of a study of OX40 agonist ivuxolimab in advanced cancers. This table comes from immunoSEQ multiplex PCR, and its TCRdb copy is limited to in-frame clones, with some not included. The sample has about 62,000 clones, less than 85% seen once. Sequencing used CD4+ or CD8+ T cells sorted from blood, obtained in a trial of the OX40 agonist ivuxolimab. The receptors were gathered from an adult with an advanced solid tumor such as melanoma, head and neck, liver or kidney cancer. Each CDR3 is given with its conserved first and last residue. Fields, in order: J gene, D gene, V gene, clone size, CDR3 protein, CDR3 DNA. D genes are given only for firm matches. Not all rows give a size; the values are once, few, many and, for expanded clones, a class.

j_gene: TRBJ1-5; d_gene: NA; v_gene: TRBV2; abundance: medium-sized; CDR3aa: CASQEDSYSNQPQHF; CDR3nt: TGTGCCAGCCAGGAGGACTCATATAGCAATCAGCCCCAGCATTTT
j_gene: TRBJ2-5; d_gene: TRBD2; v_gene: TRBV19; abundance: NA; CDR3aa: CASSWTGSGGAETQYF; CDR3nt: TGTGCCAGTAGCTGGACCGGCAGCGGGGGGGCAGAGACCCAGTACTTC
j_gene: TRBJ2-1; d_gene: TRBD2; v_gene: TRBV9; abundance: few; CDR3aa: CASSVTSGNDNEQFF; CDR3nt: TGTGCCAGCAGCGTAACAAGCGGGAACGACAATGAGCAGTTCTTC
j_gene: TRBJ2-7; d_gene: NA; v_gene: TRBV5-4; abundance: NA; CDR3aa: CASSLAGLSYEQYF; CDR3nt: TGTGCCAGCAGCTTGGCAGGGCTCTCCTACGAGCAGTACTTC
j_gene: TRBJ1-6; d_gene: NA; v_gene: TRBV6-6; abundance: NA; CDR3aa: CASRIQDSPLHF; CDR3nt: TGTGCCAGCAGAATACAGGATTCACCCCTCCACTTT
j_gene: TRBJ2-1; d_gene: NA; v_gene: TRBV20-1; abundance: NA; CDR3aa: CSAKGRYEQFF; CDR3nt: TGCAGTGCTAAGGGTCGATATGAGCAGTTCTTC
j_gene: TRBJ2-1; d_gene: NA; v_gene: TRBV7-6; abundance: NA; CDR3aa: CASSLRGADNEQFF; CDR3nt: TGTGCCAGCAGCTTAAGAGGGGCTGATAATGAGCAGTTCTTC
j_gene: TRBJ2-7; d_gene: NA; v_gene: TRBV6-1; abundance: medium-sized; CDR3aa: CASSEGGFFPYEQYF; CDR3nt: TGTGCCAGCAGTGAAGGAGGGTTTTTCCCCTACGAGCAGTACTTC
j_gene: TRBJ2-3; d_gene: TRBD2; v_gene: TRBV7-9; abundance: NA; CDR3aa: CASRPGLAGPSTDTQYF; CDR3nt: TGTGCCAGCAGACCGGGACTAGCGGGACCTAGCACAGATACGCAGTATTTT
j_gene: TRBJ2-3; d_gene: TRBD2; v_gene: TRBV5-1; abundance: once; CDR3aa: CASSFTSGGSTDTQYF; CDR3nt: TGCGCCAGCAGCTTTACGAGCGGGGGAAGCACAGATACGCAGTATTTT
j_gene: TRBJ2-5; d_gene: TRBD1; v_gene: TRBV27; abundance: NA; CDR3aa: CASSLWGQPETQYF; CDR3nt: TGTGCCAGCAGTTTATGGGGACAGCCAGAGACCCAGTACTTC
j_gene: TRBJ2-7; d_gene: NA; v_gene: TRBV5-1; abundance: NA; CDR3aa: CASSSGGAYEQYF; CDR3nt: TGCGCCAGCAGTTCAGGGGGGGCCTACGAGCAGTACTTC
j_gene: TRBJ2-1; d_gene: NA; v_gene: TRBV12-5; abundance: NA; CDR3aa: CASGLGLADDNEQFF; CDR3nt: TGTGCTAGTGGTTTGGGGCTAGCCGATGACAATGAGCAGTTCTTC
j_gene: TRBJ2-1; d_gene: NA; v_gene: TRBV6-5; abundance: NA; CDR3aa: CASSGTPLSNEQFF; CDR3nt: TGTGCCAGTTCCGGGACTCCTCTGAGTAATGAGCAGTTCTTC
j_gene: TRBJ1-1; d_gene: NA; v_gene: TRBV6-5; abundance: NA; CDR3aa: CASTAQGTEAFF; CDR3nt: TGTGCCAGCACCGCACAGGGCACTGAAGCTTTCTTT
j_gene: TRBJ2-5; d_gene: TRBD1; v_gene: TRBV23-1; abundance: NA; CDR3aa: CASSHSGQGETQYF; CDR3nt: TGCGCCAGCAGTCACTCGGGACAGGGAGAGACCCAGTACTTC
j_gene: TRBJ2-1; d_gene: TRBD1; v_gene: TRBV30; abundance: NA; CDR3aa: CAWTKTGTVYNEQFF; CDR3nt: TGTGCCTGGACCAAAACCGGGACAGTGTACAATGAGCAGTTCTTC
j_gene: TRBJ2-5; d_gene: NA; v_gene: TRBV7-9; abundance: NA; CDR3aa: CASSLTLQETQYF; CDR3nt: TGTGCCAGCAGCCTGACACTTCAAGAGACCCAGTACTTC
j_gene: TRBJ2-4; d_gene: NA; v_gene: TRBV21-1; abundance: NA; CDR3aa: CASSRSRLAGGPKSNIAKNIQYF; CDR3nt: TGTGCCAGCAGCCGCTCGAGGTTAGCGGGAGGGCCGAAATCTAATATAGCCAAAAACATTCAGTACTTC
j_gene: TRBJ2-1; d_gene: NA; v_gene: TRBV27; abundance: NA; CDR3aa: CASSPPFSREQFF; CDR3nt: TGTGCCAGCAGTCCACCTTTCTCCCGTGAGCAGTTCTTC
j_gene: TRBJ2-7; d_gene: TRBD2; v_gene: TRBV7-3; abundance: NA; CDR3aa: CASSSGLAGGEQYF; CDR3nt: TGTGCCAGCAGCTCCGGACTAGCGGGAGGGGAGCAGTACTTC
j_gene: TRBJ2-4; d_gene: NA; v_gene: TRBV5-1; abundance: NA; CDR3aa: CASSGGLDPLAKNIQYF; CDR3nt: TGCGCCAGCAGCGGGGGACTTGATCCCTTAGCCAAAAACATTCAGTACTTC
j_gene: TRBJ1-1; d_gene: NA; v_gene: TRBV6-1; abundance: NA; CDR3aa: CASNILNGGAFF; CDR3nt: TGTGCCAGCAATATCCTAAATGGAGGAGCTTTCTTT
j_gene: TRBJ2-3; d_gene: TRBD2; v_gene: TRBV9; abundance: NA; CDR3aa: CASSVEGGGAADTQYF; CDR3nt: TGTGCCAGCAGCGTTGAAGGCGGGGGGGCGGCAGATACGCAGTATTTT
j_gene: TRBJ2-3; d_gene: NA; v_gene: TRBV4-1; abundance: NA; CDR3aa: CASSQDPRGSTDTQYF; CDR3nt: TGCGCCAGCAGCCAAGATCCAAGAGGGAGCACAGATACGCAGTATTTT
j_gene: TRBJ2-7; d_gene: NA; v_gene: TRBV6-6; abundance: NA; CDR3aa: CASSYSGEQYF; CDR3nt: TGTGCCAGCAGTTACTCAGGCGAGCAGTACTTC
j_gene: TRBJ2-1; d_gene: NA; v_gene: TRBV6-6; abundance: NA; CDR3aa: CASSYSDDLNEQFF; CDR3nt: TGTGCCAGCAGTTACTCGGACGACCTCAATGAGCAGTTCTTC
j_gene: TRBJ2-2; d_gene: NA; v_gene: TRBV9; abundance: NA; CDR3aa: CASSVSGSPTGELFF; CDR3nt: TGTGCCAGCAGCGTTTCGGGGTCGCCCACCGGGGAGCTGTTTTTT
j_gene: TRBJ2-7; d_gene: NA; v_gene: TRBV28; abundance: few; CDR3aa: CASSWNPGRIAYEQYF; CDR3nt: TGTGCCAGCAGTTGGAATCCGGGACGGATAGCCTACGAGCAGTACTTC
j_gene: TRBJ2-1; d_gene: NA; v_gene: TRBV19; abundance: NA; CDR3aa: CASSPRQGNEQFF; CDR3nt: TGTGCCAGTAGTCCAAGGCAGGGGAATGAGCAGTTCTTC
j_gene: TRBJ2-1; d_gene: TRBD2; v_gene: TRBV28; abundance: NA; CDR3aa: CASTVLGLAGNNEQFF; CDR3nt: TGTGCCAGCACAGTCCTGGGACTAGCGGGGAACAATGAGCAGTTCTTC
j_gene: TRBJ2-3; d_gene: NA; v_gene: TRBV19; abundance: NA; CDR3aa: CASSMYGSTDTQYF; CDR3nt: TGTGCCAGTAGTATGTACGGGAGCACAGATACGCAGTATTTT
j_gene: TRBJ2-7; d_gene: TRBD2; v_gene: TRBV5-6; abundance: NA; CDR3aa: CASSLASGRYPYEQYF; CDR3nt: TGTGCCAGCAGCTTGGCTAGCGGGAGATACCCCTACGAGCAGTACTTC
j_gene: TRBJ1-6; d_gene: NA; v_gene: TRBV6-6; abundance: NA; CDR3aa: CASSTAAGGTPLHF; CDR3nt: TGTGCCAGCAGTACCGCGGCGGGGGGGACACCCCTCCACTTT
j_gene: TRBJ1-6; d_gene: TRBD1; v_gene: TRBV7-3; abundance: NA; CDR3aa: CASSLGQRDSPLHF; CDR3nt: TGTGCCAGCAGCCTGGGACAGAGGGATTCACCCCTCCACTTT
j_gene: TRBJ1-3; d_gene: NA; v_gene: TRBV19; abundance: once; CDR3aa: CASAQTGNENTIYF; CDR3nt: TGTGCCAGTGCGCAAACAGGGAACGAAAACACCATATATTTT
j_gene: TRBJ2-7; d_gene: NA; v_gene: TRBV9; abundance: NA; CDR3aa: CASSVTDSYEQYF; CDR3nt: TGTGCCAGCAGCGTGACGGACTCCTACGAGCAGTACTTC
j_gene: TRBJ2-3; d_gene: NA; v_gene: TRBV5-1; abundance: many; CDR3aa: CASGLWGPRTDTQYF; CDR3nt: TGCGCCAGCGGATTATGGGGGCCCCGCACAGATACGCAGTATTTT
j_gene: TRBJ2-5; d_gene: NA; v_gene: TRBV28; abundance: NA; CDR3aa: CASSFLAFRDGEETQYF; CDR3nt: TGTGCCAGCAGTTTTCTGGCATTCCGGGACGGAGAAGAGACCCAGTACTTC
j_gene: TRBJ2-7; d_gene: TRBD1; v_gene: TRBV5-8; abundance: NA; CDR3aa: CASSLSTGEYF; CDR3nt: TGTGCCAGCAGCTTGTCGACAGGGGAGTACTTC
j_gene: TRBJ1-5; d_gene: NA; v_gene: TRBV5-5; abundance: NA; CDR3aa: CASSLRGVNTGDPQHF; CDR3nt: TGTGCCAGCAGCTTGCGGGGGGTCAATACCGGGGACCCCCAGCATTTT
j_gene: TRBJ2-3; d_gene: TRBD2; v_gene: TRBV19; abundance: NA; CDR3aa: CASSKLAGGAGGTDTQYF; CDR3nt: TGTGCCAGTAGCAAACTAGCGGGAGGCGCCGGGGGGACAGATACGCAGTATTTT
j_gene: TRBJ1-4; d_gene: NA; v_gene: TRBV19; abundance: NA; CDR3aa: CASSIDHTSTNEKLFF; CDR3nt: TGTGCCAGTAGTATAGATCATACAAGTACTAATGAAAAACTGTTTTTT
j_gene: TRBJ2-7; d_gene: TRBD1; v_gene: TRBV27; abundance: NA; CDR3aa: CASTRTGQTYEQYF; CDR3nt: TGTGCCAGCACTCGGACAGGACAAACTTACGAGCAGTACTTC
j_gene: TRBJ2-1; d_gene: TRBD2; v_gene: TRBV2; abundance: NA; CDR3aa: CASSERGGREQFF; CDR3nt: TGTGCCAGCAGTGAGCGGGGGGGCAGGGAGCAGTTCTTC
j_gene: TRBJ1-2; d_gene: NA; v_gene: TRBV6-5; abundance: once; CDR3aa: CASSYSTGATGGYTF; CDR3nt: TGTGCCAGCAGTTACTCGACTGGAGCTACTGGTGGCTACACCTTC
j_gene: TRBJ1-2; d_gene: NA; v_gene: TRBV5-4; abundance: NA; CDR3aa: CASGGAYYGYTF; CDR3nt: TGTGCCAGCGGGGGGGCTTACTATGGCTACACCTTC
j_gene: TRBJ2-7; d_gene: NA; v_gene: TRBV2; abundance: once; CDR3aa: CASKGDNREQYF; CDR3nt: TGTGCCAGCAAGGGGGACAATCGCGAGCAGTACTTC
j_gene: TRBJ2-2; d_gene: NA; v_gene: TRBV20-1; abundance: NA; CDR3aa: CSANLDGELFF; CDR3nt: TGCAGTGCTAATCTTGACGGGGAGCTGTTTTTT
j_gene: TRBJ2-1; d_gene: NA; v_gene: TRBV20-1; abundance: NA; CDR3aa: CSASGGNEQFF; CDR3nt: TGCAGTGCTAGTGGTGGCAATGAGCAGTTCTTC
j_gene: TRBJ2-5; d_gene: NA; v_gene: TRBV2; abundance: NA; CDR3aa: CASSARKKETQYF; CDR3nt: TGTGCCAGCAGTGCCAGAAAAAAAGAGACCCAGTACTTC
j_gene: TRBJ2-6; d_gene: NA; v_gene: TRBV5-1; abundance: NA; CDR3aa: CASSLGVGSGANVLTF; CDR3nt: TGCGCCAGCAGCTTGGGAGTCGGGTCAGGGGCCAACGTCCTGACTTTC
j_gene: TRBJ2-7; d_gene: TRBD2; v_gene: TRBV4-1; abundance: NA; CDR3aa: CASSQDLGGLAGVEQYF; CDR3nt: TGCGCCAGCAGCCAAGATCTCGGTGGACTAGCGGGAGTCGAGCAGTACTTC
j_gene: TRBJ2-2; d_gene: NA; v_gene: TRBV9; abundance: NA; CDR3aa: CASKPIGAGGELFF; CDR3nt: TGTGCCAGCAAACCCATAGGGGCGGGCGGGGAGCTGTTTTTT
j_gene: TRBJ2-7; d_gene: NA; v_gene: TRBV9; abundance: NA; CDR3aa: CASSISGSSYEQYF; CDR3nt: TGTGCCAGCAGCATCAGCGGCAGCTCCTACGAGCAGTACTTC
j_gene: TRBJ2-1; d_gene: TRBD1; v_gene: TRBV7-4; abundance: NA; CDR3aa: CASSTWTGGYNEQFF; CDR3nt: TGTGCCAGCAGCACTTGGACAGGCGGATACAATGAGCAGTTCTTC
j_gene: TRBJ2-3; d_gene: TRBD2; v_gene: TRBV6-5; abundance: NA; CDR3aa: CASTKREGVPDTQYF; CDR3nt: TGTGCCAGCACCAAGCGGGAAGGGGTTCCAGATACGCAGTATTTT
j_gene: TRBJ1-2; d_gene: NA; v_gene: TRBV6-6; abundance: once; CDR3aa: CASSQTVPNYGYTF; CDR3nt: TGTGCCAGCAGCCAGACAGTACCTAACTATGGCTACACCTTC